This T cell receptor (beta chain) is from a study of blood T cell repertoires in COVID-19. About the research overall: Collection of acute and convalescent COVID-19 samples took place in the United States, Italy and Spain. T cells, B-cell-depleted T cells, or PBMCs provided the cDNA or gDNA that served as material.

From germline, CDR1 is MNHNY and CDR2 SVGAGI (reference sequence). The germline V and J ends were trimmed by 3 bases and 1 base, with 12 bases remaining between them. The CDR3 runs to 15 residues. Regarding this clone: The sample holds other DNA sequences that translate to the same CDR3.

Methods used by the authors: Reference gene primer amplification in the assay estimated nucleated cell counts. Assay: immunoSEQ multiplex PCR; the TCRdb copy retains only in-frame clones and omits some. The D gene and trimming were derived from the DNA, and the V and J assignments and clone size from that table. The sample shows over 120,000 clones, about 91% of them seen only once. This TCR derives from a woman between 45 and 60 years old with acute or convalescent COVID-19. The sample consisted of peripheral blood. This chain links TRBV6-6 with TRBJ1-1; D is possibly TRBD1 (5 bases). CDR3 sequence: CASSYRQGTNTEAFF. The CDR3 nucleotides are TGTGCCAGCAGTTATCGGCAGGGAACGAACACTGAAGCTTTCTTT.